This T cell receptor beta chain originates from a study of T cells in Graves' hyperthyroidism and ophthalmopathy. Among the patients, aged 18 to 65, hyperthyroidism was newly diagnosed and had lasted under 2 months. Amplified TCR beta CDR3 regions came from RNA transcripts. The TCR CDR3 was amplified in a first-round RT-PCR using the HTBI primer set. One entry per CDR3 protein results from TCRdb running MiXCR on the multiplex PCR reads. The sample holds about 700,000 distinct CDR3 sequences; 14% are singletons and the top ten take 10%. The TCR originated in a young woman with Graves' hyperthyroidism. Material: blood.

CDR3: CASSPLSGFENTGELFF. The CDR3 DNA follows: TGTGCCAGCAGTCCACTATCAGGGTTTGAGAACACCGGGGAGCTGTTTTTT. J is TRBJ2-2 and V is TRBV27; possibly TRBD1 for D (5 bases). The V end lost 5 bases, the J end lost 1 base, and 17 bases lay between the germline ends. CDR1 is MNHEY, CDR2 SMNVEV, per germline (reference sequence). The CDR3 extends over 17 amino acids.